The 30 T cell receptor beta chains in this list originate from one sample, sequenced in a study of shared clonotypes between healthy human individuals. Only in-frame clones appear in the TCRdb table, and some are missing; sequencing was by immunoSEQ multiplex PCR. The sample yields about 2.2 million clones, roughly 95% seen once. Positive CCR7 selection of CD45RO-negative cells yielded the naive CD8 cells, and terminally differentiated effector memory CD45RA+ cells were excluded. Sequenced material: naive CD8+ T cells from PBMCs. These receptors were obtained from a young man in good health. Some clones in this sample may be carry-over from other donors' samples.

The V gene is TRBV2, the J gene TRBJ2-5; D may be TRBD1 (6 bases). Germline V gene data show CDR1 as SNHLY and CDR2 as FYNNEI. V lost 5 bases to trimming and J lost 4 bases, with 20 bases between them. The CDR3 runs 16 residues. For the CDR3, the DNA is TGTGCCAGCAGTTCGATCTCCTCAGGGGTGTTAGAGACCCAGTACTTC. Its protein product is CASSSISSGVLETQYF.

About this clone: The identical CDR3 is also encoded by other nucleotide sequences in the sample. The chain employs TRBV19 and TRBJ2-1; D gene unclear. The CDR3 loop spans 14 amino acids. Germline V lookup: CDR1 LNHDA, CDR2 SQIVND (reference sequence). Trimming removed 7 bases from V and 4 bases from J, with 14 bases in between. The CDR3 nucleotides are TGTGCCAGTACCCCCAGTGGATCTTACAATGAGCAGTTCTTC. This codes for CASTPSGSYNEQFF.

CDR3 sequence (DNA): TGTGCCAGTAGTATTTTCCGGGTATCTCAGGAGCAGTACTTC. Translation: CASSIFRVSQEQYF. The J gene is TRBJ2-7, the V gene TRBV19; D unclear. Germline V gene data show CDR1 as LNHDA and CDR2 as SQIVND (reference sequence). The length of the CDR3 is 14 residues. V was trimmed by 3 bases and J by 7 bases, leaving 16 bases between them.

V gene TRBV27 combines with J gene TRBJ1-5; D not certain. The CDR3 is 15 residues long. CDR1 is MNHEY, CDR2 SMNVEV, per germline (reference sequence). Trimming left V 10 bases short and J 5 bases short, with 21 bases between. CDR3 amino acids: CANEAHEGIYQPQHF. The CDR3 DNA sequence: TGTGCCAACGAGGCCCACGAGGGAATCTATCAGCCCCAGCATTTT.

V is TRBV2 and J is TRBJ2-7; TRBD1 aligns across 7 bases. In germline, CDR1 is SNHLY, CDR2 FYNNEI. The CDR3 totals 14 residues. V shed 0 bases, J shed 1 base, and the junction held 0 bases outside the gene matches. The CDR3 region is CASSEATGSYEQYF. The CDR3 nucleotides are TGTGCCAGCAGTGAAGCGACAGGGTCCTACGAGCAGTACTTC.

This chain links TRBV30 with TRBJ2-1; no clear D gene. CDR3 length: 13 amino acids. V lost 0 bases to trimming and J lost 5 bases, with 8 bases between them. CDR1 GTSNPN and CDR2 SVGIG come from the germline V gene (reference sequence). The CDR3: CAWSVLTDNEQFF. CDR3 sequence (DNA): TGTGCCTGGAGTGTGCTAACAGACAATGAGCAGTTCTTC.

The chain has TRBV30 and TRBJ2-2; D uncertain. The CDR3 extends over 14 amino acids. V was shortened by 1 base and J by 1 base, with 7 bases between the two germline ends. Germline CDR1 GTSNPN, CDR2 SVGIG (reference sequence). CDR3 sequence reads: CAWSARMNTGELFF. CDR3 in DNA: TGTGCCTGGAGTGCGAGGATGAACACCGGGGAGCTGTTTTTT.

This chain joins TRBV7-8 and TRBJ1-3; D ambiguous. CDR1 and CDR2 from the germline V gene are SGHVS and FQNEAQ. This CDR3 has 14 residues. The V end was cut by 5 bases, the J end by 4 bases, with 12 bases between. The CDR3 coding sequence is TGTGCCAGCAGCGAAGCTATAAGGGGAAACACCATATATTTT. Its translation is CASSEAIRGNTIYF.

This chain links TRBV25-1 with TRBJ2-1; 7 bases align to TRBD1. Per germline, CDR1 MGHDK and CDR2 SYGVNS. CDR3 length: 14 amino acids. Trimming at V came to 5 bases and at J to 6 bases, leaving 7 bases not matched to a gene. The CDR3 DNA follows: TGTGCCAGCAGTCCGCATTCAGGGGGCAATGAGCAGTTCTTC. Its translation is CASSPHSGGNEQFF. Looking up the rest from reference TRBV25-1 and TRBJ2-1 gives the full variable domain: EADIYQTPRYLVIGTGKKITLECSQTMGHDKMYWYQQDPGMELHLIHYSYGVNSTEKGDLSSESTVSRIRTEHFPLTLESARPSHTSQYLCASSPHSGGNEQFFGPGTRLTVL.

The chain is built from TRBV28 and TRBJ2-2; no reliable D call. Trimming removed 6 bases at V and 2 bases at J, with 10 bases between. CDR3 size: 14 residues. CDR1 and CDR2 from the germline V gene are MDHEN and SYDVKM. The CDR3 spells CASRPSDNTGELFF. The CDR3 DNA sequence: TGTGCCAGCAGACCTAGTGACAACACCGGGGAGCTGTTTTTT.

The chain couples TRBV27 to TRBJ2-3; the D is unclear. V was clipped by 6 bases and J by 2 bases, with 15 bases between them. CDR1 and CDR2 from the germline V gene are MNHEY and SMNVEV (reference sequence). The CDR3 has 15 residues. CDR3 sequence reads: CASSRTTRDTDTQYF. The CDR3 region has the DNA TGTGCCAGCAGCCGCACTACCAGAGACACAGATACGCAGTATTTT.

The chain couples TRBV28 to TRBJ2-7; D is uncertain. Germline V lookup: CDR1 MDHEN, CDR2 SYDVKM. Trimming stripped 2 bases from V and 3 bases from J, with 11 bases between. The CDR3 is 14 residues long. CDR3 residues: CASSLGLVGYEQYF. CDR3 coding DNA: TGTGCCAGCAGTTTAGGGTTGGTGGGCTACGAGCAGTACTTC.

The rearrangement joins TRBV29-1 to TRBJ2-1; 7 nucleotides agree with TRBD2. The CDR3 totals 12 residues. With V trimmed by 3 bases and J by 6 bases, 2 bases remained unmatched. Looked up from germline, CDR1 is SQVTM and CDR2 is ANQGSEA. The CDR3 is CSVDTGGNEQFF. The CDR3 bases are TGCAGCGTTGACACGGGGGGCAATGAGCAGTTCTTC.

In the case of this clone: At the DNA level, this CDR3 is encoded by other sequences in the same sample as well. V is TRBV7-6 and J is TRBJ2-1; 12 bases match TRBD2. CDR1 is SGHVS and CDR2 is FNYEAQ in the germline V gene. The trim removed 2 bases at V and 8 bases at J, leaving 1 base unmatched. This CDR3 has 14 amino acids. The CDR3 reads CASSLLAGGDEQFF. For the CDR3, the DNA is TGTGCCAGCAGCTTACTAGCGGGAGGGGATGAGCAGTTCTTC.

The chain recombines TRBV28 with TRBJ2-7; a weak D match, TRBD2 (6 bases). The CDR3 runs to 17 residues. Looked up from germline, CDR1 is MDHEN and CDR2 is SYDVKM. Between the trimmed V and J ends, which lost 6 bases and 6 bases, there was a span of 27 bases. The CDR3 loop reads CASSHPPGVGSGGEQYF. The CDR3 coding sequence is TGTGCCAGCAGCCACCCCCCGGGGGTAGGTAGCGGCGGCGAGCAGTACTTC.

The chain couples TRBV12-5 to TRBJ1-2; D is undetermined. The V end lost 6 bases, the J end lost 4 bases, and 6 bases lay between the germline ends. In germline, CDR1 is LGHNT, CDR2 FRNRAP. The CDR3 is 11 residues long. In DNA, the CDR3 is TGTGCTAGTGGCTGGGCCTATGGCTACACCTTC. This sequence encodes CASGWAYGYTF. The complete variable domain, with remaining parts taken from reference TRBV12-5 and TRBJ1-2, reads DARVTQTPRHKVTEMGQEVTMRCQPILGHNTVFWYRQTMMQGLELLAYFRNRAPLDDSGMPKDRFSAEMPDATLATLKIQPSEPRDSAVYFCASGWAYGYTFGSGTRLTVV.

This clone appeared a single time. This CDR3 is also generated by other DNA sequences in the sample. This sequence joins TRBV27 and TRBJ1-2; D is possibly TRBD1 (6 bases). The CDR3 consists of 13 residues. V gave up 5 bases and J gave up 4 bases, with 11 bases separating them. The germline gives CDR1 MNHEY, CDR2 SMNVEV (reference sequence). The CDR3 sequence is CASSHGGFYGYTF. CDR3 in DNA: TGTGCCAGCAGTCACGGGGGCTTCTATGGCTACACCTTC.

The V and J genes are TRBV9 and TRBJ2-3, with D perhaps matching TRBD1 (6 bases). This CDR3 has 15 amino acids. CDR1 and CDR2 (germline): SGDLS, YYNGEE. Trimming cost V 1 base and J 0 bases, with 9 bases left between them. The CDR3 sequence: CASSVYGQSTDTQYF. The CDR3 bases are TGTGCCAGCAGCGTATACGGACAGAGCACAGATACGCAGTATTTT. The full variable domain, with the rest looked up from reference TRBV9 and TRBJ2-3, is DSGVTQTPKHLITATGQRVTLRCSPRSGDLSVYWYQQSLDQGLQFLIQYYNGEERAKGNILERFSAQQFPDLHSELNLSSLELGDSALYFCASSVYGQSTDTQYFGPGTRLTVL.

This chain links TRBV10-2 with TRBJ1-1; D perhaps matches TRBD1 (5 bases). Germline V gene data show CDR1 as WSHSY and CDR2 as SAAADI. V was clipped by 10 bases and J by 0 bases, with 12 bases between them. The CDR3 has 13 amino acids. The CDR3 nucleotides read TGCGCCACTCGAAGGGGTATGAACACTGAAGCTTTCTTT. This sequence encodes CATRRGMNTEAFF.

CDR3: CASSLRIWYEQYF. In DNA, the CDR3 is TGTGCCAGCAGTTTACGAATCTGGTACGAGCAGTACTTC. This rearrangement joins TRBV27 to TRBJ2-7; no clear D gene. Per germline, CDR1 MNHEY and CDR2 SMNVEV (reference sequence). V lost 2 bases to trimming and J lost 4 bases, with 9 bases between them. CDR3 length: 13 residues.

J is TRBJ2-3 and V is TRBV28, with unresolved D. The CDR3 is made up of 15 amino acids. V was pared by 3 bases and J by 0 bases, with 10 bases between. Per germline, CDR1 MDHEN and CDR2 SYDVKM. CDR3 DNA: TGTGCCAGCAGTTTGCACACCCCTAGCACAGATACGCAGTATTTT. It encodes CASSLHTPSTDTQYF.

V usage is TRBV2 and J usage is TRBJ2-3; 12 positions match TRBD2. Germline assignment: CDR1 SNHLY and CDR2 FYNNEI. J was trimmed by 3 bases and V by 3 bases; bases with no gene match: 16. The CDR3 has 20 residues. The CDR3 here is CASSDPMGLAGGPSTDTQYF. CDR3 DNA: TGTGCCAGCAGTGACCCAATGGGGCTAGCGGGAGGGCCGTCAACAGATACGCAGTATTTT. Using reference TRBV2 and TRBJ2-3 for the parts outside the CDR3, the full variable domain is EPEVTQTPSHQVTQMGQEVILRCVPISNHLYFYWYRQILGQKVEFLVSFYNNEISEKSEIFDDQFSVERPDGSNFTLKIRSTKLEDSAMYFCASSDPMGLAGGPSTDTQYFGPGTRLTVL.

J is TRBJ1-4 and V is TRBV2; no clear D gene. The V end was cut by 1 base, the J end by 1 base, with 16 bases between. Germline V gene data show CDR1 as SNHLY and CDR2 as FYNNEI. The CDR3 has 18 amino acids. CDR3 residues: CASSEDPYDPGTNEKLFF. Written as DNA, the CDR3 is TGTGCCAGCAGTGAAGACCCATACGACCCGGGAACTAATGAAAAACTGTTTTTT.

Comment on this clone: The sample contains more than one DNA sequence encoding this CDR3. The chain recombines TRBV27 with TRBJ2-1; 11 bases line up with TRBD2. The CDR3 is 15 residues long. The V gene end was trimmed by 7 bases and the J gene end by 7 bases; junction bases not matched to a gene: 9. In germline, CDR1 is MNHEY, CDR2 SMNVEV (reference sequence). The CDR3 loop reads CASTPGTSGRNEQFF. The CDR3 nucleotides read TGTGCCAGCACCCCCGGGACTAGCGGTCGTAATGAGCAGTTCTTC.

The V gene is TRBV7-9, the J gene TRBJ2-3, with TRBD2 as a possible D gene (6 bases). V was shortened by 7 bases and J by 5 bases, with 25 bases between the two germline ends. Germline CDR1 and CDR2: SEHNR and FQNEAQ (reference sequence). There are 17 residues in the CDR3. CDR3 sequence: CASIRSSAPLVKDTQYF. The DNA of the CDR3 is TGTGCCAGCATTCGGTCTAGCGCACCCCTGGTCAAAGATACGCAGTATTTT.

The chain is built from TRBV7-3 and TRBJ2-3; tentatively, D is TRBD1 (7 bases). Germline-derived CDR1 and CDR2 are SGHTA and FQGTGA. V lost 5 bases and J 4 bases, leaving 13 bases between the germline ends. The CDR3 is 14 residues long. The CDR3 reads CASSVTGEADTQYF. CDR3 in DNA: TGTGCCAGCAGCGTCACAGGGGAGGCAGATACGCAGTATTTT.

The chain joins TRBV6-5 to TRBJ2-5; weak D call: TRBD1 (5 bases). There are 12 residues in the CDR3. Per the germline V gene, CDR1 is MNHEY and CDR2 is SVGAGI. V shed 8 bases and J shed 1 base, with 8 bases lying between them. The CDR3 region has the DNA TGTGCCAGCGGGGCAGCCCAAGAGACCCAGTACTTC. This codes for CASGAAQETQYF.

The V gene is TRBV7-3, the J gene TRBJ1-1; D unclear. V gave up 4 bases and J gave up 1 base, with 7 bases separating them. CDR3 length: 13 residues. The germline CDR1 and CDR2 sequences are SGHTA and FQGTGA. Here the CDR3 reads CASSYEGNTEAFF. CDR3 coding DNA: TGTGCCAGCAGCTATGAGGGGAACACTGAAGCTTTCTTT.

This clone appeared once. CDR3 residues: CASSPATSGRSYEQYF. In nucleotides, the CDR3 is TGTGCCAGCAGCCCCGCTACTAGCGGGCGCTCCTACGAGCAGTACTTC. The rearrangement uses TRBV7-9 and TRBJ2-7; 9 nucleotides line up with TRBD2. V lost 5 bases, J lost 0 bases, and 8 bases stayed unmatched. Germline V lookup: CDR1 SEHNR, CDR2 FQNEAQ (reference sequence). This CDR3 spans 16 amino acids.

The chain carries TRBV29-1 and TRBJ2-5; 10 nucleotides align to TRBD1. The J call may be incorrect, as the DNA end agrees better with TRBJ2-7. This CDR3 is built from 17 residues. Germline assignment: CDR1 SQVTM and CDR2 ANQGSEA. CDR3 in DNA: TGCAGCGTTGCCGACAGGGGGCCCCAAGGTCCTTCCTACGAGCAGTACTTC. Amino acid sequence: CSVADRGPQGPSYEQYF.